The 27 T cell receptor beta chains below come from one sample, sequenced in a study of blood T cell repertoires in COVID-19. Assay used: immunoSEQ multiplex PCR; TCRdb lists only in-frame clones, some missing. The table shows about 100,000 clones, with about 80% occurring only once. Sequencing input: peripheral blood. These receptors all stem from a woman in her 70s with acute or convalescent COVID-19.

The chain couples TRBV6-5 to TRBJ2-1, with no clear D. Between the trimmed V and J ends, which lost 2 bases and 9 bases, there was a span of 11 bases. Germline V gene data show CDR1 as MNHEY and CDR2 as SVGAGI. This CDR3 has 13 amino acids. CDR3 DNA sequence: TGTGCCAGCAGTTACCTTCACGGCGGTGAGCAGTTCTTC. As protein: CASSYLHGGEQFF.

This sequence joins TRBV13 and TRBJ2-5, with 9 bases fitting TRBD2. V was pared by 5 bases and J by 1 base, with 5 bases of the junction left unmatched. The CDR3 length is 15 residues. The germline CDR1 and CDR2 sequences are PRHDT and FYEKMQ (reference sequence). The CDR3 loop is CASSHTAGGQETQYF. CDR3 coding DNA: TGTGCCAGCAGCCATACAGCGGGGGGCCAAGAGACCCAGTACTTC.

V is TRBV19 and J is TRBJ1-6; TRBD1 aligns across 8 bases. V trimming: 9 bases; J trimming: 6 bases; junction bases outside the gene matches: 13. This CDR3 is built from 16 residues. The germline CDR1 and CDR2 sequences are LNHDA and SQIVND (reference sequence). CDR3 loop: CASRPGTGGINSPLHF. Written as DNA, the CDR3 is TGTGCCAGCCGTCCGGGGACAGGCGGCATTAATTCACCCCTCCACTTT.

The chain joins TRBV9 to TRBJ1-2, with 8 bases matching TRBD1. This CDR3 spans 15 amino acids. The V gene end was trimmed by 1 base and the J gene end by 6 bases; junction bases not matched to a gene: 8. From germline, CDR1 is SGDLS and CDR2 YYNGEE. CDR3 nucleotides: TGTGCCAGCAGCGTACGACAGGGGAAGGAGGATGGCTACACCTTC. Translation: CASSVRQGKEDGYTF.

The chain carries TRBV28 and TRBJ1-2; no clear D gene. The CDR3 has 12 residues. Germline V gene lookup returns CDR1 MDHEN and CDR2 SYDVKM. The germline V and J ends were trimmed by 1 base and 3 bases, with 3 bases remaining between them. CDR3 sequence (DNA): TGTGCCAGCAGTTTATCATACTATGGCTACACCTTC. As protein: CASSLSYYGYTF.

The chain uses TRBV6-5 and TRBJ2-2; TRBD2 matches at 8 bases. This CDR3 has 16 residues. CDR1 and CDR2 from the germline V gene are MNHEY and SVGAGI. The J segment lost 6 bases and the V segment lost 0 bases, leaving 6 bases of the junction unmatched. CDR3: CASSYSLLRGAGELFF. The CDR3 nucleotides are TGTGCCAGCAGTTACTCGCTATTGCGGGGGGCCGGGGAGCTGTTTTTT.

The chain combines TRBV2 with TRBJ1-4; 8 bases match TRBD1. The CDR3 is 14 amino acids. Trimming cost V 4 bases and J 6 bases; bases outside gene matches: 4. The germline V gene has CDR1 SNHLY and CDR2 FYNNEI. The CDR3 here is CASSAGTGDEKLFF. The CDR3 DNA reads TGTGCCAGCAGTGCCGGGACAGGTGATGAAAAACTGTTTTTT. Looking up the rest from reference TRBV2 and TRBJ1-4 gives the full variable domain: EPEVTQTPSHQVTQMGQEVILRCVPISNHLYFYWYRQILGQKVEFLVSFYNNEISEKSEIFDDQFSVERPDGSNFTLKIRSTKLEDSAMYFCASSAGTGDEKLFFGSGTQLSVL.

This rearrangement joins TRBV7-3 to TRBJ2-3; weak D call: TRBD1 (6 bases). Trimming left V 3 bases short and J 4 bases short, with 11 bases between. Looked up from germline, CDR1 is SGHTA and CDR2 is FQGTGA. The CDR3 has 14 residues. The CDR3 coding sequence is TGTGCCAGCAGCTTGGAAAGGGGGTCAGATACGCAGTATTTT. Translation gives CASSLERGSDTQYF.

V gene TRBV2 combines with J gene TRBJ1-5; 9 nucleotides line up with TRBD1. The ends lost 8 bases at V and 5 bases at J; junction bases unmatched: 7. CDR3 length equals 14 residues. The germline V gene encodes CDR1 SNHLY and CDR2 FYNNEI. The DNA for the CDR3 is TGTGCCAGCGGGACAGGGTGGCTTGATCAGCCCCAGCATTTT. Residues: CASGTGWLDQPQHF.

The chain combines TRBV5-1 with TRBJ2-2, with 7 bases lining up with TRBD1. J lost 0 bases, V lost 0 bases, and 2 bases had no gene match. CDR3 length equals 16 residues. Germline-derived CDR1 and CDR2 are SGHRS and YFSETQ. CDR3 DNA: TGCGCCAGCAGCTTGGAGACAGGGTCGAACACCGGGGAGCTGTTTTTT. As protein: CASSLETGSNTGELFF.

This clone showed up just once. The chain carries TRBV5-1 and TRBJ1-1, with 9 bases lining up with TRBD1. Germline CDR1 SGHRS, CDR2 YFSETQ. Trimming at V came to 4 bases and at J to 4 bases, leaving 8 bases not matched to a gene. The CDR3 extends over 15 amino acids. The CDR3 protein is CASSATGGAFTEAFF. The CDR3 region has the DNA TGCGCCAGCAGCGCCACAGGGGGCGCGTTCACTGAAGCTTTCTTT.

V and J are TRBV9 and TRBJ1-5; TRBD1 is a possible D gene (5 bases). Trimming removed 5 bases from V and 3 bases from J, with 15 bases in between. CDR3 length: 15 residues. CDR1 and CDR2 from the germline V gene are SGDLS and YYNGEE. The CDR3 sequence is CASSPGYLDNQPQHF. CDR3 DNA: TGTGCCAGCAGTCCAGGGTATCTTGACAATCAGCCCCAGCATTTT.

The rearrangement uses TRBV15 and TRBJ2-5; D remains unclear. The CDR3 is 15 residues long. Trimming shortened V by 0 bases and J by 4 bases, and 12 bases separated the two germline ends. The V gene's germline CDR1 is LNHNV and CDR2 YYDKDF (reference sequence). CDR3 sequence reads: CATSRDFGTVETQYF. The CDR3 DNA is TGTGCCACCAGCAGAGATTTTGGCACCGTAGAGACCCAGTACTTC.

There are a few counts of this clone. The genes are TRBV7-8 and TRBJ2-3; 8 nucleotides match TRBD2. The V segment lost 3 bases and the J segment 5 bases; nucleotides outside the gene matches: 7. The CDR3 consists of 15 residues. Germline V gene sequence: CDR1 SGHVS, CDR2 FQNEAQ. CDR3 region: CASSLETSAGDTQYF. As DNA, the CDR3 is TGTGCCAGCAGCTTGGAGACTAGCGCTGGAGATACGCAGTATTTT. The entire variable domain, with the rest obtained from reference TRBV7-8 and TRBJ2-3, is as follows: GAGVSQSPRYKVAKRGQDVALRCDPISGHVSLFWYQQALGQGPEFLTYFQNEAQLDKSGLPSDRFFAERPEGSVSTLKIQRTQQEDSAVYLCASSLETSAGDTQYFGPGTRLTVL.

The V and J genes are TRBV27 and TRBJ1-2; D is perhaps TRBD1 (6 bases). CDR3 length: 14 amino acids. Trimming removed 10 bases from V and 3 bases from J, with 18 bases in between. From germline, CDR1 is MNHEY and CDR2 SMNVEV (reference sequence). Here the CDR3 reads CATRERGGDYGYTF. CDR3 sequence (DNA): TGTGCCACCCGGGAAAGGGGGGGGGACTATGGCTACACCTTC.

V gene TRBV29-1 combines with J gene TRBJ1-2; weak D call: TRBD1 (5 bases). This CDR3 has 12 residues. Germline CDR1 reads SQVTM; CDR2 reads ANQGSEA. With 6 bases removed from V and 8 bases from J, the gap between germline ends came to 16 bases. CDR3 sequence: CSVDSPDEGYTF. Here the CDR3 DNA reads TGCAGCGTAGACAGTCCTGACGAGGGCTACACCTTC.

This clone was counted between two and nine times. The chain joins TRBV3-1 (or the pseudogene TRBV3-2) to TRBJ2-1; TRBD2 aligns across 7 bases. Per the germline V gene, CDR1 is LGHDT and CDR2 is YNNKEL (reference sequence). The CDR3 runs 15 residues. The J segment lost 8 bases and the V segment lost 1 base, leaving 8 bases of the junction unmatched. The CDR3 DNA sequence: TGTGCCAGCAGCCAAGGGTTTGGGACTAACTATGAGCAGTTCTTC. The encoded protein is CASSQGFGTNYEQFF.

The rearrangement links TRBV19 to TRBJ2-3; 7 nucleotides line up with TRBD2. V lost 3 bases and J lost 0; bases outside the gene matches: 6. This CDR3 has 16 residues. Germline CDR1 reads LNHDA; CDR2 reads SQIVND (reference sequence). The CDR3 protein is CASSIVLATSTDTQYF. The CDR3 nucleotides read TGTGCCAGTAGTATCGTACTAGCGACGAGCACAGATACGCAGTATTTT.

There are a few counts of this clone. The rearrangement links TRBV5-1 to TRBJ1-5, with 9 bases matching TRBD1. The CDR3 extends over 14 amino acids. After removal of 4 bases from V and 5 bases from J, the junction contained 4 bases not matched to a gene. Germline lookup yields CDR1 SGHRS and CDR2 YFSETQ. CDR3 residues: CASSRTGDDQPQHF. The CDR3 DNA sequence: TGCGCCAGCAGCCGGACAGGGGACGATCAGCCCCAGCATTTT.

The rearrangement uses TRBV6-5 and TRBJ2-5, with TRBD2 as a possible D gene (8 bases). The ends were cut back, 2 bases at V and 10 bases at J, with 20 bases in the middle. The germline gives CDR1 MNHEY, CDR2 SVGAGI. This CDR3 has 15 amino acids. The CDR3 region has the DNA TGTGCCAGCAGTTACAAGGGACTAGGGGGCAAGGACCAGTACTTC. Amino acid sequence: CASSYKGLGGKDQYF.

This chain joins TRBV11-3 and TRBJ2-7; 10 nucleotides agree with TRBD1. The trim removed 5 bases at V and 5 bases at J, leaving 3 bases unmatched. CDR3 length: 13 amino acids. CDR1 and CDR2 (germline): SGHNT, YENEEA. The CDR3 nucleotides read TGTGCCAGCAGCCCCGGGACAGGGGACGAGCAGTACTTC. It specifies CASSPGTGDEQYF.

The rearrangement links TRBV10-3 to TRBJ2-3, with 7 bases that match TRBD1. Germline values: CDR1 ENHRY, CDR2 SYGVKD. V dropped 4 bases and J dropped 1; count of bases not matched to a gene: 5. This CDR3 is 15 amino acids long. Here the CDR3 DNA reads TGTGCCATCAGTGGAGGGGGCGTAGGCACAGATACGCAGTATTTT. Its translation: CAISGGGVGTDTQYF.

J is TRBJ1-5 and V is TRBV3-1 (or the pseudogene TRBV3-2); D gene unclear. With 5 bases removed from V and 4 bases from J, the gap between germline ends came to 12 bases. This CDR3 has 14 amino acids. Germline values: CDR1 LGHDT, CDR2 YNNKEL (reference sequence). This CDR3 is CASSSTPGNQPQHF. CDR3 nucleotides: TGTGCCAGCAGCTCAACCCCGGGGAATCAGCCCCAGCATTTT.

The chain recombines TRBV12-3 or TRBV12-4 with TRBJ1-1; D is unclear. The CDR3 length is 13 residues. Deletions cut 3 bases from V and 1 base from J, with 6 bases between. Here the CDR3 DNA reads TGTGCCAGCAGTTTGACATCGAACACTGAAGCTTTCTTT. Translated: CASSLTSNTEAFF.

The V and J genes are TRBV2 and TRBJ2-7, with TRBD1 matching 10 bases. V was clipped by 6 bases and J by 6 bases; unmatched bases: 8. The germline V gene encodes CDR1 SNHLY and CDR2 FYNNEI. The CDR3 covers 14 residues. The CDR3 region has the DNA TGTGCCAGCAGGACTGTGGACAGGGGGATCGAGCAGTACGTC. It translates to CASRTVDRGIEQYV.

The CDR3 bases are TGTGCCAGCAAACGATTGGGGACAGAGAACACTGAAGCTTTCTTT. Protein: CASKRLGTENTEAFF. The rearrangement joins TRBV5-6 to TRBJ1-1; 7 bases line up with TRBD1. This CDR3 is built from 15 residues. Per the germline V gene, CDR1 is SGHDT and CDR2 is YYEEEE. The trim removed 6 bases at V and 1 base at J, leaving 9 bases unmatched.

The V gene is TRBV7-2, the J gene TRBJ1-2, with TRBD1 matching 7 bases. Germline V gene sequence: CDR1 SGHTA, CDR2 FQGNSA. With V trimmed by 3 bases and J by 2 bases, 3 bases remained unmatched. The CDR3 runs to 14 residues. The chain's CDR3 is CASSLDRTNYGYTF. The CDR3 DNA follows: TGTGCCAGCAGCTTGGACAGGACGAACTATGGCTACACCTTC.